This T cell receptor (beta chain) was sequenced for a study of shared clonotypes between healthy human individuals. Whole-study findings and limits: Non-shared clonotypes had lower generation probabilities than those shared by all four donors. The diversity represented, both genetic and in exposure history, was limited by few donors. The authors sampled blood alone, and tissue repertoires likely differ.

Only in-frame clones appear in the TCRdb table, and some are missing; sequencing was by immunoSEQ multiplex PCR. The table shows 2 million to 2.5 million clones, with 95% occurring only once. As to this clone: Antigen: not known.

Per the germline V gene, CDR1 is SGHRS and CDR2 is YFSETQ. Trimming removed 6 bases at V and 2 bases at J, with 14 bases between. This CDR3 has 14 residues. This rearrangement joins TRBV5-1 to TRBJ1-2, with D perhaps matching TRBD1 (6 bases). Sequenced input: naive CD4+ T cells sorted from blood. The subset was: CD45RA+ positively selected. The clonotype originates from a man aged 18 to 29 in good health. The CDR3 DNA sequence: TGCGCCAGCAACCCCGACGGGGGCAACTATGGCTACACCTTC. As protein: CASNPDGGNYGYTF.